Presented here are 9 T cell receptor beta chains from one specimen sequenced in a study of human T cells and chemical hapten exposure. Time point: pre-sensitization, week 0. Treatment indicated: therapeutic diphenylcyclopropenone sensitization with weekly scalp DPC. Each CDR3 protein gets one entry after TCRdb re-called the RACE reads with MiXCR. Found here are about 53,000 distinct CDR3 sequences, 9.5% to 10% of them singletons; the top ten hold 9.6%. The input for sequencing was whole blood, taken in connection with sensitization to the hapten diphenylcyclopropenone (DPC). The source is a middle-aged man with alopecia areata. Some clones in this sample may be carry-over from other donors' samples.

The gene calls are TRBV20-1 and TRBJ2-5, with D uncertain. Trimming shortened V by 3 bases and J by 2 bases, and 4 bases separated the two germline ends. The V gene's germline CDR1 is DFQATT and CDR2 SNEGSKA (reference sequence). The CDR3 runs 11 residues. As DNA, the CDR3 is TGCAGTGCTAGCCCGCAAGAGACCCAGTACTTC. Translating gives CSASPQETQYF.

This clonotype appeared a few times. The rearrangement joins TRBV6-2 or TRBV6-3 to TRBJ2-5; D is unclear. Trimming shortened V by 4 bases and J by 1 base, and 13 bases separated the two germline ends. The CDR3 sequence is 15 residues long. Germline V CDR1 and CDR2: MNHEY, SVGEGT. The CDR3 DNA sequence: TGTGCCAGCAGTTCCCCGACTCTACTCCAAGAGACCCAGTACTTC. Translating it yields CASSSPTLLQETQYF.

The chain joins TRBV12-3 or TRBV12-4 to TRBJ2-7; 9 nucleotides align to TRBD1. J was trimmed by 6 bases and V by 7 bases; bases with no gene match: 13. This CDR3 contains 15 residues. The CDR3 sequence: CASTSGPQGAGEQYF. The CDR3 DNA is TGTGCCAGCACCTCCGGGCCACAGGGGGCTGGCGAGCAGTACTTC.

CDR3 in amino acids: CASSLAVSPETQYF. The CDR3 bases are TGTGCCAGCAGCTTAGCCGTTAGCCCTGAGACCCAGTACTTC. J is TRBJ2-5 and V is TRBV7-2; D is undetermined. Germline V lookup: CDR1 SGHTA, CDR2 FQGNSA. Trimming took off 0 bases at V and 5 bases at J, with 10 bases between the two ends. This CDR3 has 14 residues.

This clonotype was seen many times. V and J are TRBV6-5 and TRBJ2-1; 9 nucleotides line up with TRBD2. V dropped 0 bases and J dropped 5; count of bases not matched to a gene: 11. CDR1 and CDR2 (germline): MNHEY, SVGAGI. The CDR3 runs 18 residues. The CDR3 coding sequence is TGTGCCAGCAGTTACTCGAATTACCGCGGGAGGGGGAACAATGAGCAGTTCTTC. Its translation: CASSYSNYRGRGNNEQFF.

The rearrangement joins TRBV10-3 to TRBJ2-7; TRBD1 is a possible D gene (6 bases). The CDR3 is made up of 14 amino acids. Trimming removed 10 bases at V and 2 bases at J, with 18 bases between. Germline V gene data show CDR1 as ENHRY and CDR2 as SYGVKD. CDR3 in amino acids: CATTGTKTPYEQYF. The CDR3 region has the DNA TGTGCCACAACCGGGACAAAAACCCCCTACGAGCAGTACTTC.

The rearrangement joins TRBV12-3 or TRBV12-4 to TRBJ2-1, with TRBD1 matching over 12 bases. Trimming took 5 bases from V and 5 from J; bases not matched to a gene: 4. CDR3 length equals 15 residues. CDR3 amino acids: CASSLGTGGHNEQFF. The CDR3 bases are TGTGCCAGCAGTCTAGGGACAGGGGGCCACAATGAGCAGTTCTTC.

This chain connects TRBV5-1 to TRBJ1-1; 7 bases match TRBD1. The CDR3 totals 16 residues. CDR1 is SGHRS, CDR2 YFSETQ, per germline. Losses at the gene ends were 0 bases for V and 3 bases for J; bases not matched to a gene: 8. The CDR3 DNA sequence: TGCGCCAGCAGCTTGGCCAAGGGGGCAACTTACACTGAAGCTTTCTTT. This translates into CASSLAKGATYTEAFF.

This clonotype appeared a few times. CDR3 coding DNA: TGTGCCAGCAGTATTAAGCGGGCGTACAATGAGCAGTTCTTC. It specifies CASSIKRAYNEQFF. V is TRBV9 and J is TRBJ2-1; maybe TRBD2 (6 bases). Trimming shortened V by 5 bases and J by 4 bases, and 13 bases separated the two germline ends. Germline V gives CDR1 SGDLS, CDR2 YYNGEE. CDR3 length: 14 residues.